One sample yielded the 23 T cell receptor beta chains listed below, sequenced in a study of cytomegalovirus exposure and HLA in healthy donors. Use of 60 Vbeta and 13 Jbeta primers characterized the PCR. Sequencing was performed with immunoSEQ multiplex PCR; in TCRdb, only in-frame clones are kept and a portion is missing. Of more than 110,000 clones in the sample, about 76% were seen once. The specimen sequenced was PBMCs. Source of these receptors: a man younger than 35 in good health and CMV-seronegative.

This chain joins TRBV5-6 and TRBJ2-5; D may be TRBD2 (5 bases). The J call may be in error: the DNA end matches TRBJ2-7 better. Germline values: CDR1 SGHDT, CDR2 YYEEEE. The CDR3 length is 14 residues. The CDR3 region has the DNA TGTGCCAGCAGCTTGGTCGGGGAGTGGTACGAGCAGTACTTC. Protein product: CASSLVGEWYEQYF.

The CDR3 sequence: CASSQGAERSSYEQYF. DNA of the CDR3: TGCGCCAGCAGCCAAGGAGCGGAGCGGAGCTCCTACGAGCAGTACTTC. This rearrangement joins TRBV4-1 to TRBJ2-7; D may be TRBD2 (5 bases). CDR3 size: 16 residues. Trimming removed 1 base at V and 0 bases at J, with 13 bases between. Germline CDR1 MGHRA, CDR2 YSYEKL.

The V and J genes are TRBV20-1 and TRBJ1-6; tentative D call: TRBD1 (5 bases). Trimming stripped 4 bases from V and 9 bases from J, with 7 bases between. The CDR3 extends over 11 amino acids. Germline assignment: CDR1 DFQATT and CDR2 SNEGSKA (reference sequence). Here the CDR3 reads CSATGLSPLHF. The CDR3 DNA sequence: TGCAGTGCTACAGGGCTTTCACCCCTCCACTTT.

CDR3 residues: CASREGPSYSSTDTQYF. In nucleotides, the CDR3 is TGTGCCAGCAGGGAGGGACCATCTTACTCTAGCACAGATACGCAGTATTTT. V is TRBV2 and J is TRBJ2-3, with D possibly being TRBD2 (6 bases). The CDR3 is made up of 17 amino acids. V gave up 6 bases and J gave up 0 bases, with 19 bases separating them. Germline V lookup: CDR1 SNHLY, CDR2 FYNNEI.

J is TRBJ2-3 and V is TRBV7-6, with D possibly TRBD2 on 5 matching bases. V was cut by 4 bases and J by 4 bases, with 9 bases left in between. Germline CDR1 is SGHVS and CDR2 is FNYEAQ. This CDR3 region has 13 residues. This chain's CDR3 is CASSSEEADTQYF. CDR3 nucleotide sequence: TGTGCCAGCAGCTCGGAGGAGGCAGATACGCAGTATTTT.

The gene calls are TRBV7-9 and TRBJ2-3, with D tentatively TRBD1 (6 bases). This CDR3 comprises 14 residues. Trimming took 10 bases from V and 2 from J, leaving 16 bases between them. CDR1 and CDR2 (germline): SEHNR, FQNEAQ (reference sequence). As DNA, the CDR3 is TGTGCCATTGGGGACACGCAAAACACAGATACGCAGTATTTT. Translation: CAIGDTQNTDTQYF.

The CDR3 bases are TGTGCCAGCAGCACCGGGAGAGGTGAAGCTTTCTTT. Protein product: CASSTGRGEAFF. This rearrangement joins TRBV5-6 to TRBJ1-1; D call uncertain. This CDR3 spans 12 amino acids. V was cut by 4 bases and J by 7 bases, with 11 bases left in between. CDR1 and CDR2 from the germline V gene are SGHDT and YYEEEE.

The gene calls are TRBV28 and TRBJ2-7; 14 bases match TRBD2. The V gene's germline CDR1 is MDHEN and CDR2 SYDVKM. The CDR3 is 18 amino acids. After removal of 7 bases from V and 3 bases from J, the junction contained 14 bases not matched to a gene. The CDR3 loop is CASTFFPGLAGANYEQYF. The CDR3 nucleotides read TGTGCCAGCACCTTTTTCCCGGGACTAGCGGGAGCGAACTACGAGCAGTACTTC.

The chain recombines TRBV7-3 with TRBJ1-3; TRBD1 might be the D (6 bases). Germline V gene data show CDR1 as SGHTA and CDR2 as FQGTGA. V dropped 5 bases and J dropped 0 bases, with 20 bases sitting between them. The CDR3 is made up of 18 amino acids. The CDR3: CASSPPTGTPNSGNTIYF. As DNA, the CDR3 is TGTGCCAGCAGCCCACCCACCGGGACACCTAACTCTGGAAACACCATATATTTT. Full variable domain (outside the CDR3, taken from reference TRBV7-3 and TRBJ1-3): GAGVSQTPSNKVTEKGKYVELRCDPISGHTALYWYRQSLGQGPEFLIYFQGTGAADDSGLPNDRFFAVRPEGSVSTLKIQRTERGDSAVYLCASSPPTGTPNSGNTIYFGEGSWLTVV.

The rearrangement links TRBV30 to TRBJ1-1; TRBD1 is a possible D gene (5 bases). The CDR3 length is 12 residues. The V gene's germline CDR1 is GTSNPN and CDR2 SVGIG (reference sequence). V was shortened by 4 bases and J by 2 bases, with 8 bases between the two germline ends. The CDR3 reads CAWKTGNTEAFF. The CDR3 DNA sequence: TGTGCCTGGAAAACAGGCAACACTGAAGCTTTCTTT.

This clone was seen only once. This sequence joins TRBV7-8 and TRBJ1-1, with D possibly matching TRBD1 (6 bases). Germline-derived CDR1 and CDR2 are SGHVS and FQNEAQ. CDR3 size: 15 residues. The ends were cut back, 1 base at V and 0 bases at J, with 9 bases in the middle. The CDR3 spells CASSLGQGLNTEAFF. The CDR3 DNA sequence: TGTGCCAGCAGCTTAGGGCAGGGGTTGAACACTGAAGCTTTCTTT. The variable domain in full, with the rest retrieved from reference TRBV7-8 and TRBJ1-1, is GAGVSQSPRYKVAKRGQDVALRCDPISGHVSLFWYQQALGQGPEFLTYFQNEAQLDKSGLPSDRFFAERPEGSVSTLKIQRTQQEDSAVYLCASSLGQGLNTEAFFGQGTRLTVV.

The CDR3 bases are TGCGCCAGCAGCGGAGGGACAGACCTGCGGGGCTACACCTTC. Amino acids: CASSGGTDLRGYTF. This chain joins TRBV5-1 and TRBJ1-2, with 7 bases that match TRBD1. Germline trimming cut 4 bases from V and 8 bases from J; bases unmatched to any gene: 11. Germline values: CDR1 SGHRS, CDR2 YFSETQ. CDR3 length: 14 residues.

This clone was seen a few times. CDR3 sequence (DNA): TGTGCCAGCAGCTTCAGCGGGGGGGACCCGCAGTACAATGAGCAGTTCTTC. This translates into CASSFSGGDPQYNEQFF. The chain has TRBV7-9 and TRBJ2-1; TRBD2 matches at 10 bases. The germline V gene encodes CDR1 SEHNR and CDR2 FQNEAQ (reference sequence). The CDR3 has 17 residues. J was trimmed by 4 bases and V by 3 bases; bases with no gene match: 9.

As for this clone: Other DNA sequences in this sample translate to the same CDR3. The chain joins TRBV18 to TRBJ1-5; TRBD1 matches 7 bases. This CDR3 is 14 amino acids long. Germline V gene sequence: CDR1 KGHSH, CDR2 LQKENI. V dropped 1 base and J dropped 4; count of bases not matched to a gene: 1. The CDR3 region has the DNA TGTGCCAGCTCACCACGACAGGGAAATCAGCCCCAGCATTTT. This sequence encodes CASSPRQGNQPQHF.

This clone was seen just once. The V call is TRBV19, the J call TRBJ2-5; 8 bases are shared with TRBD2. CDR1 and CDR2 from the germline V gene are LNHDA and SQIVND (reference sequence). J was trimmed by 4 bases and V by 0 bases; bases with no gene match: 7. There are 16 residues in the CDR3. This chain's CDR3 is CASSIDLREGPETQYF. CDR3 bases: TGTGCCAGTAGTATAGATCTCCGGGAGGGCCCAGAGACCCAGTACTTC.

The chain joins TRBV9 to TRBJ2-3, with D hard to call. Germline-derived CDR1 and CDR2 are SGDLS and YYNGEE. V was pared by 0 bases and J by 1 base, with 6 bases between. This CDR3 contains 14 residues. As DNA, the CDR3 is TGTGCCAGCAGCGTAGGTTCTGGCACAGATACGCAGTATTTT. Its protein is CASSVGSGTDTQYF.

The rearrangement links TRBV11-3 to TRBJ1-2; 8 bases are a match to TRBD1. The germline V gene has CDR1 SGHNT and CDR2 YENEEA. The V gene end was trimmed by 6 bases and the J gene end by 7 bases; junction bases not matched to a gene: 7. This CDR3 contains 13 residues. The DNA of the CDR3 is TGTGCCAGCAGTTCTGGACAGGGCCTTGGCTACACCTTC. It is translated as CASSSGQGLGYTF.

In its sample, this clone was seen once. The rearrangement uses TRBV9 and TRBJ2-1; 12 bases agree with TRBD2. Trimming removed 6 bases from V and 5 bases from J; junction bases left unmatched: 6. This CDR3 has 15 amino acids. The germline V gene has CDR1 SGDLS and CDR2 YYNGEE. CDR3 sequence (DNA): TGTGCCAGCACTAATCTAGCGGGGGGGAACAATGAGCAGTTCTTC. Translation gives CASTNLAGGNNEQFF. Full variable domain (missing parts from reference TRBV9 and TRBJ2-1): DSGVTQTPKHLITATGQRVTLRCSPRSGDLSVYWYQQSLDQGLQFLIQYYNGEERAKGNILERFSAQQFPDLHSELNLSSLELGDSALYFCASTNLAGGNNEQFFGPGTRLTVL.

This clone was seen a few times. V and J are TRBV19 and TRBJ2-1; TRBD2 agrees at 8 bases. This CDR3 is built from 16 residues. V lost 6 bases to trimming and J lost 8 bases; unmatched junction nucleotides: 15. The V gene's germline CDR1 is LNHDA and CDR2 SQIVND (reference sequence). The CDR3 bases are TGTGCCAGTAGCACTAGCGGAAGGACTCCCTGGGATGAGCAGTTCTTC. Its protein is CASSTSGRTPWDEQFF.

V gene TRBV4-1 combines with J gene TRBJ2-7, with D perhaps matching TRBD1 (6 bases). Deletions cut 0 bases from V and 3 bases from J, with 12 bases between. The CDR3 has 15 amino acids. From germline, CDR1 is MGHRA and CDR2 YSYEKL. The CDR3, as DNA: TGCGCCAGCAGCCAAGACAGGGGAAACGTCTACGAGCAGTACTTC. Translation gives CASSQDRGNVYEQYF.

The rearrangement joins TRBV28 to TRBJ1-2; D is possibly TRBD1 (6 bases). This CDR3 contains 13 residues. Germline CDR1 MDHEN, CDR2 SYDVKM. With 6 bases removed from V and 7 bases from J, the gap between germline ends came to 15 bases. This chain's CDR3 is CASRPSTGLGYTF. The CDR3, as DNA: TGTGCCAGCAGACCATCCACAGGGCTTGGCTACACCTTC.

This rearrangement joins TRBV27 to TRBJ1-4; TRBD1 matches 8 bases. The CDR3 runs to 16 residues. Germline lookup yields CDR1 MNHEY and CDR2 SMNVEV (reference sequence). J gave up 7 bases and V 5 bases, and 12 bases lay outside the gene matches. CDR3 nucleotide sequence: TGTGCCAGCAGTCTACCCAGGGGGCGGGGAGCTGAAAAACTGTTTTTT. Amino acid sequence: CASSLPRGRGAEKLFF.

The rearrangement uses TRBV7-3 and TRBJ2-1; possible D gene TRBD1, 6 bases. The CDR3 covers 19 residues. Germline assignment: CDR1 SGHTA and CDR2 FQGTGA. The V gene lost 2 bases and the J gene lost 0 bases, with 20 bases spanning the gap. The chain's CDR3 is CASSLARTRGKSSYNEQFF. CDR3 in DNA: TGTGCCAGCAGCTTAGCGAGGACAAGGGGGAAGAGCTCCTACAATGAGCAGTTCTTC.